This TCR beta chain was sequenced in a study of blood T cell repertoires in COVID-19. Losses at the gene ends were 6 bases for V and 5 bases for J; bases not matched to a gene: 6. The CDR3 length is 14 residues. Germline CDR1 reads LNHDA; CDR2 reads SQIVND (reference sequence). Authors' data handling: Researchers report that nucleated cell counts were estimated from reference gene primer amplification. Data came from immunoSEQ multiplex PCR; TCRdb stores just in-frame clones and leaves some out. V, J and clone size were drawn from that table, and D and trimming were deduced from the DNA. Of approximately 260,000 clones in the sample, around 80% were seen once.

Material: peripheral blood. This rearrangement joins TRBV19 to TRBJ1-5; 8 nucleotides align to TRBD1. The sequence was collected from a middle-aged woman with active or convalescent COVID-19. CDR3 region: CASRKDREDQPQHF. CDR3 nucleotide sequence: TGTGCCAGTAGGAAGGACAGGGAAGATCAGCCCCAGCATTTT.